This entry features one T cell receptor beta chain sequence. Antigen: not known. The method was immunoSEQ multiplex PCR; TCRdb's version includes in-frame clones alone and lacks a portion of them. The sample has fewer than 90,000 clones; just over 90% are singletons. Germline values: CDR1 SGDLS, CDR2 YYNGEE. This CDR3 spans 12 amino acids. Deletions cut 5 bases from V and 6 bases from J, with 11 bases between. This entry comes from a study of T cell responses to AZD1222 COVID-19 vaccine. General observations from the study: Regions 160-218 and 743-854 dominated among vaccine-associated CD4 TCRs spanning spike. Of the AZD1222 recipients, only 5 to 7 were seropositive at baseline.

Second-dose timings of about 4 or about 12 weeks were pooled. The sample in question was peripheral blood, obtained 28 days after the second AZD1222 dose. This TCR derives from an adult who received the AZD1222 COVID-19 vaccine. The gene calls are TRBV9 and TRBJ1-1; D is perhaps TRBD1 (5 bases). For the CDR3, the DNA is TGTGCCAGCAGTAAAATGACAGCTGAAGCTTTCTTT. This sequence encodes CASSKMTAEAFF.